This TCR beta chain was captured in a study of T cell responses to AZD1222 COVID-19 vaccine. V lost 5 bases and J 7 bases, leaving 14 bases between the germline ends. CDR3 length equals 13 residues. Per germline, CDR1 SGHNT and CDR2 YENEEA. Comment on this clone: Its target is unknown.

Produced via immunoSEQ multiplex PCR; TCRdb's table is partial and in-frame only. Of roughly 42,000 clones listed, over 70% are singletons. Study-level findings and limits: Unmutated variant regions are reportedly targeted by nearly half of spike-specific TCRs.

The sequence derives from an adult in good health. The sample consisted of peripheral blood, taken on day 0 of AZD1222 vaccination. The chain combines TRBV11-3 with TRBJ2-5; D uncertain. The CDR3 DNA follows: TGTGCCAGCAGCGGAACTACGCCAAGGACCCAGTACTTC. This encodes CASSGTTPRTQYF.